These 21 T cell receptor beta chains came from one sample sequenced in a study of blood T cell repertoires in COVID-19. Method: immunoSEQ multiplex PCR; TCRdb's copy keeps in-frame clones and lacks some. The sample shows 110,000 or so clones, over 65% of them seen only once. Sequencing input: peripheral blood. These receptors were taken from a woman in her thirties or forties with acute or convalescent COVID-19.

J is TRBJ1-2 and V is TRBV30; 8 nucleotides agree with TRBD1. This CDR3 is 13 amino acids long. Germline lookup yields CDR1 GTSNPN and CDR2 SVGIG (reference sequence). The V and J ends lost 3 bases and 4 bases, in that order; junction bases with no gene match: 4. This CDR3 reads CAWSATGGYGYTF. In nucleotides, the CDR3 is TGTGCCTGGAGCGCTACAGGGGGCTATGGCTACACCTTC.

This clone was seen a single time. This rearrangement joins TRBV7-8 to TRBJ2-2; TRBD2 agrees at 7 bases. V dropped 3 bases and J dropped 4; count of bases not matched to a gene: 5. The CDR3 is 15 residues long. Germline CDR1 reads SGHVS; CDR2 reads FQNEAQ. The CDR3 DNA reads as TGTGCCAGCAGCTTCCCGCGGGGGTCCACCGGGGAGCTGTTTTTT. This codes for CASSFPRGSTGELFF.

The chain links TRBV3-1 (or the pseudogene TRBV3-2) to TRBJ2-5, with 7 positions matching TRBD2. The J segment lost 2 bases and the V segment lost 0 bases, leaving 6 bases of the junction unmatched. The germline CDR1 and CDR2 sequences are LGHDT and YNNKEL (reference sequence). The CDR3 sequence is 16 residues long. The CDR3 loop reads CASSQDLASGQETQYF. The CDR3 DNA sequence: TGTGCCAGCAGCCAAGATCTGGCTAGCGGACAAGAGACCCAGTACTTC.

This clone appeared once. This rearrangement joins TRBV27 to TRBJ2-2, with D perhaps matching TRBD2 (6 bases). Between the trimmed V and J ends, which lost 3 bases and 3 bases, there was a span of 14 bases. This CDR3 has 16 amino acids. Germline V lookup: CDR1 MNHEY, CDR2 SMNVEV (reference sequence). The CDR3: CASSLSVAAYTGELFF. The CDR3 coding sequence is TGTGCCAGCAGTTTGTCGGTAGCGGCCTACACCGGGGAGCTGTTTTTT.

This clone was counted once. This rearrangement joins TRBV4-2 to TRBJ2-1; TRBD2 matches at 8 bases. This CDR3 contains 17 residues. V lost 0 bases to trimming and J lost 2 bases; unmatched junction nucleotides: 6. Per the germline V gene, CDR1 is LGHNA and CDR2 is YNFKEQ. The CDR3 protein is CASSQDITGGAYNEQFF. CDR3 DNA: TGTGCCAGCAGCCAAGACATAACGGGGGGGGCCTACAATGAGCAGTTCTTC.

The J gene is TRBJ1-2, the V gene TRBV6-5; 12 bases are shared with TRBD1. With 11 bases clipped from V and 8 bases from J, the junction kept 12 bases outside the gene matches. The CDR3 covers 14 residues. CDR1 is MNHEY and CDR2 is SVGAGI in the germline V gene. Written as DNA, the CDR3 is TGTGCCTCCGAAGGTAGGGACAGGGGGCGAGGCTACACCTTC. Amino acid sequence: CASEGRDRGRGYTF.

V and J are TRBV9 and TRBJ2-7; TRBD1 is a possible D gene (5 bases). V lost 0 bases and J lost 1, with 8 bases in between. The CDR3 contains 14 residues. Germline values: CDR1 SGDLS, CDR2 YYNGEE. The CDR3 DNA sequence: TGTGCCAGCAGCGTAGATCAGGGTTCCTACGAGCAGTACTTC. Protein product: CASSVDQGSYEQYF.

The rearrangement joins TRBV2 to TRBJ1-1, with 8 bases identical to TRBD1. V lost 6 bases and J lost 1; bases outside the gene matches: 4. The CDR3 runs to 14 residues. CDR1 and CDR2 (germline): SNHLY, FYNNEI. The CDR3 DNA is TGTGCCAGCAGAATTGGGACAGGGAACACTGAAGCTTTCTTT. This encodes CASRIGTGNTEAFF.

The rearrangement uses TRBV5-1 and TRBJ1-2; maybe TRBD1 (6 bases). The length of the CDR3 is 12 residues. Germline assignment: CDR1 SGHRS and CDR2 YFSETQ. The V end lost 5 bases, the J end lost 5 bases, and 10 bases lay between the germline ends. The CDR3 coding sequence is TGCGCCAGCAGAACAGGGATTTATGGCTACACCTTC. Amino acids: CASRTGIYGYTF.

This clone has more than one count but fewer than ten. The gene calls are TRBV9 and TRBJ1-1; D remains ambiguous. CDR1 is SGDLS, CDR2 YYNGEE, per germline. There are 8 residues in the CDR3. The V and J ends lost 7 bases and 7 bases respectively, with 2 bases between them. The CDR3 sequence is CASLEAFF. For the CDR3, the DNA is TGTGCCAGCCTTGAAGCTTTCTTT.

This clone has only one observation. The chain employs TRBV7-8 and TRBJ1-3, with D tentatively TRBD1 (5 bases). V lost 1 base and J lost 4, with 20 bases in between. The CDR3 has 18 amino acids. Germline V gives CDR1 SGHVS, CDR2 FQNEAQ. CDR3 region: CASSLGSPWGVSGNTIYF. The DNA for the CDR3 is TGTGCCAGCAGCTTAGGCTCACCGTGGGGGGTCTCAGGAAACACCATATATTTT.

V and J are TRBV4-1 and TRBJ1-4; 10 bases are shared with TRBD1. The CDR3 has 17 residues. V trimming: 0 bases; J trimming: 6 bases; junction bases outside the gene matches: 7. In germline, CDR1 is MGHRA, CDR2 YSYEKL. As DNA, the CDR3 is TGCGCCAGCAGCCAAGAACATCAAGGGACAGGGGATGAAAAACTGTTTTTT. Translated: CASSQEHQGTGDEKLFF.

The chain has TRBV27 and TRBJ2-7; no firm D call. V was pared by 4 bases and J by 1 base, with 2 bases between. The CDR3 loop spans 11 amino acids. The germline gives CDR1 MNHEY, CDR2 SMNVEV (reference sequence). CDR3 sequence: CASSSSYEQYF. DNA of the CDR3: TGTGCCAGCAGTTCATCCTACGAGCAGTACTTC.

This clone was seen more than once but under ten times. Here the CDR3 reads CASSLQRGSYEQYF. In DNA, the CDR3 is TGTGCCAGCAGCTTACAGCGGGGGTCCTACGAGCAGTACTTC. The chain joins TRBV7-2 to TRBJ2-7, with 8 bases that match TRBD2. Germline trimming cut 2 bases from V and 1 base from J; bases unmatched to any gene: 1. Germline loops: CDR1 SGHTA, CDR2 FQGNSA. The length of the CDR3 is 14 residues.

The chain employs TRBV18 and TRBJ1-6; TRBD1 aligns across 7 bases. The germline gives CDR1 KGHSH, CDR2 LQKENI. After removal of 4 bases from V and 10 bases from J, the junction contained 7 bases not matched to a gene. The length of the CDR3 is 14 residues. CDR3 sequence: CASSHDRAGSPLHF. For the CDR3, the DNA is TGTGCCAGCTCACACGACAGGGCGGGATCACCCCTCCACTTT. The full variable domain, rest sourced from reference TRBV18 and TRBJ1-6, is NAGVMQNPRHLVRRRGQEARLRCSPMKGHSHVYWYRQLPEEGLKFMVYLQKENIIDESGMPKERFSAEFPKEGPSILRIQQVVRGDSAAYFCASSHDRAGSPLHFGNGTRLTVT.

The chain employs TRBV7-6 and TRBJ2-1; 8 nucleotides agree with TRBD2. J was trimmed by 8 bases and V by 5 bases; bases with no gene match: 14. This CDR3 has 16 residues. Germline V lookup: CDR1 SGHVS, CDR2 FNYEAQ. In DNA form, the CDR3 reads TGTGCCAGCAGCGTAGGGACTGTGACGGGGGGGTATGAGCAGTTCTTC. Translation: CASSVGTVTGGYEQFF.

The chain couples TRBV3-1 (or the pseudogene TRBV3-2) to TRBJ2-3, with 7 bases lining up with TRBD1. Per germline, CDR1 LGHDT and CDR2 YNNKEL (reference sequence). The CDR3 length is 16 residues. With 3 bases clipped from V and 0 bases from J, the junction kept 6 bases outside the gene matches. The CDR3 coding sequence is TGTGCCAGCAGCCAGGGTACAGGGGTAAGCACAGATACGCAGTATTTT. It specifies CASSQGTGVSTDTQYF.

V usage is TRBV3-1 (or the pseudogene TRBV3-2) and J usage is TRBJ2-3; 14 positions match TRBD2. The germline gives CDR1 LGHDT, CDR2 YNNKEL (reference sequence). The J segment lost 0 bases and the V segment lost 4 bases, leaving 6 bases of the junction unmatched. The CDR3 is 18 residues long. DNA for the CDR3: TGTGCCAGCAGCCTCGGGACTAGCGGGGGTTTTAGCACAGATACGCAGTATTTT. Translating it yields CASSLGTSGGFSTDTQYF.

The chain links TRBV3-1 (or the pseudogene TRBV3-2) to TRBJ2-5; a possible D gene is TRBD2 (6 bases). The V end was cut by 3 bases, the J end by 4 bases, with 21 bases between. The CDR3 sequence is 17 residues long. Germline lookup yields CDR1 LGHDT and CDR2 YNNKEL (reference sequence). Here the CDR3 reads CASSQYTGTHGGETQYF. Here the CDR3 DNA reads TGTGCCAGCAGCCAGTACACCGGGACTCATGGAGGAGAGACCCAGTACTTC.

This chain uses TRBV29-1 with TRBJ1-1; D possibly corresponds to TRBD1 (5 bases). V dropped 6 bases and J dropped 5 bases, with 22 bases sitting between them. CDR1 SQVTM and CDR2 ANQGSEA come from the germline V gene. The CDR3 has 15 amino acids. CDR3 residues: CSVWARGRRETEAFF. Written as DNA, the CDR3 is TGCAGCGTGTGGGCGAGGGGCCGGAGGGAGACTGAAGCTTTCTTT.

This chain uses TRBV7-2 with TRBJ2-5; a possible D gene is TRBD2 (5 bases). CDR1 SGHTA and CDR2 FQGNSA come from the germline V gene. The CDR3 runs 14 residues. The ends were cut back, 2 bases at V and 4 bases at J, with 11 bases in the middle. CDR3 nucleotide sequence: TGTGCCAGCAGCTTATGGACTTTAGGAGAGACCCAGTACTTC. As protein: CASSLWTLGETQYF.